This T cell receptor beta chain was documented in a study of Graves' ophthalmopathy and Graves' hyperthyroidism. RNA transcripts were the template, and TCR beta CDR3 regions were amplified from them. The first-round RT-PCR employed HTBI primers together with the Qiagen OneStep RT-PCR kit. A multiplex PCR was then performed as the second round. TCRdb ran MiXCR on the multiplex PCR reads and lists one entry per CDR3 protein. The sample holds a few hundred thousand distinct CDR3 sequences, 20% to 25% seen once. This clonotype was observed at least ten times. This CDR3 spans 14 amino acids. The V and J ends lost 3 bases and 0 bases respectively, with 12 bases between them. CDR1 is DFQATT, CDR2 SNEGSKA, per germline (reference sequence).

This chain connects TRBV20-1 to TRBJ2-7; possibly TRBD1 for D (6 bases). What was sequenced was peripheral blood. This clonotype was sampled from a woman in her forties or fifties with Graves' ophthalmopathy. The CDR3 region is CSARGHYSSYEQYF. The DNA of the CDR3 is TGCAGTGCTAGGGGACACTATAGCTCCTACGAGCAGTACTTC.